This TCR beta chain appears in the sequencing data of a study of shared clonotypes between healthy human individuals. Whole-study findings and limits: Sampling included only blood; tissue repertoires likely differ.

Those who donated, Caucasian adults without exception, all lived in Nashville, Tennessee. Researchers drew on roughly 82 million PBMCs for genomic DNA from unsorted samples. This clone was recorded once. Its target is not known. Sequencing of unsorted PBMC DNA was carried out using ten immunoSEQ deep assay plates. The data were produced by immunoSEQ multiplex PCR, yet TCRdb's version contains in-frame clones alone and is incomplete. Of fewer than 650,000 clones listed, over 65% are singletons. The CDR3 runs 14 residues. V was shortened by 1 base and J by 2 bases, with 10 bases between the two germline ends. Per the germline V gene, CDR1 is SGHRS and CDR2 is YFSETQ.

Sequencing input: PBMCs. This chain uses TRBV5-1 with TRBJ2-7; D is ambiguous. The receptor comes from a woman aged 40 to 49 in good health. Some clones in this sample may be carry-over from other donors' samples. CDR3 coding DNA: TGCGCCAGCAGCTTGCTGCTAGGAGCCTACGAGCAGTACTTC. Protein sequence: CASSLLLGAYEQYF.